This section outlines one T cell receptor beta chain sequence together with its context. This sample is part of a study of blood T cell repertoires in COVID-19. The V and J ends lost 5 bases and 5 bases respectively, with 21 bases between them. The CDR3 totals 17 residues. The germline V gene encodes CDR1 SGHTA and CDR2 FQGNSA. TCRdb keeps only in-frame clones here, not all; method: immunoSEQ multiplex PCR. The table records roughly 300,000 clones, around 92% of them present only once. V gene TRBV7-2 combines with J gene TRBJ1-4, with D maybe TRBD1 (5 bases). The sample consisted of peripheral blood. This TCR came from a young woman with COVID-19, enrolled during active disease. CDR3 DNA sequence: TGTGCCAGCAGCCCACTATCGGGGGGAGGGATAAATGAAAAACTGTTTTTT. Translated: CASSPLSGGGINEKLFF. Based on the CDR3 plus reference TRBV7-2 and TRBJ1-4, the full variable domain is GAGVSQSPSNKVTEKGKDVELRCDPISGHTALYWYRQSLGQGLEFLIYFQGNSAPDKSGLPSDRFSAERTGGSVSTLTIQRTQQEDSAVYLCASSPLSGGGINEKLFFGSGTQLSVL.